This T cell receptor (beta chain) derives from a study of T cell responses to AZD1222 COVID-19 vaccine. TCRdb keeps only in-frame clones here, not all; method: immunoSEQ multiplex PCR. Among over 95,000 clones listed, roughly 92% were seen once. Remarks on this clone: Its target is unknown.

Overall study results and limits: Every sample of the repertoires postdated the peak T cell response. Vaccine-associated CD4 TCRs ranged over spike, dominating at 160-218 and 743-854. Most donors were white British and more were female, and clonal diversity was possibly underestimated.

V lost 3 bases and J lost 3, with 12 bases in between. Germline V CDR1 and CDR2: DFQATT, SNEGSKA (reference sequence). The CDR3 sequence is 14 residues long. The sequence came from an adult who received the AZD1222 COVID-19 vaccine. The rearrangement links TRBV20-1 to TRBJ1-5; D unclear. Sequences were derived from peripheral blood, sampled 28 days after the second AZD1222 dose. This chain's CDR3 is CSASTHTFNQPQHF. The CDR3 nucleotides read TGCAGTGCTAGTACACATACCTTCAATCAGCCCCAGCATTTT.